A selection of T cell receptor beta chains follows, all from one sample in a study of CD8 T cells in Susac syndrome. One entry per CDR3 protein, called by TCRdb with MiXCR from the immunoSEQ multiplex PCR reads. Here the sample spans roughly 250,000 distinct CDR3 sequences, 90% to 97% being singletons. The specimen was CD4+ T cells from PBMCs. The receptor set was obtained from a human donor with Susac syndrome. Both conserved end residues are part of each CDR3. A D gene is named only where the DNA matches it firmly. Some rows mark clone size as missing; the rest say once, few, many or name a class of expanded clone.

cdr3_aa: CSAQRTGGSSYEQYF
cdr3_nt: TGCAGCGCCCAACGGACAGGGGGTAGCTCCTACGAGCAGTACTTC
clone_size: NA
d_call: TRBD1
j_call: TRBJ2-7
v_call: TRBV29-1

cdr3_aa: CASSEGGTNTGELFF
cdr3_nt: TGTGCCAGTAGCGAAGGGGGCACGAACACCGGGGAGCTGTTTTTT
clone_size: NA
d_call: TRBD1
j_call: TRBJ2-2
v_call: TRBV19

cdr3_aa: CASSQSRSGGNEQFF
cdr3_nt: TGTGCCAGCAGCCAATCCCGTAGTGGGGGGAATGAGCAGTTCTTC
clone_size: NA
d_call: NA
j_call: TRBJ2-1
v_call: TRBV3-1

cdr3_aa: CASSRRQLLNTGELFF
cdr3_nt: TGTGCCAGCAGCCGGAGACAGCTTCTGAACACCGGGGAGCTGTTTTTT
clone_size: NA
d_call: NA
j_call: TRBJ2-2
v_call: TRBV3-1

cdr3_aa: CAWSQGIGSYNEQFF
cdr3_nt: TGTGCCTGGAGTCAGGGTATCGGGTCCTACAATGAGCAGTTCTTC
clone_size: NA
d_call: NA
j_call: TRBJ2-1
v_call: TRBV30

cdr3_aa: CASSQDWTISRRTEAFF
cdr3_nt: TGCGCCAGCAGCCAAGATTGGACAATTTCTCGTAGGACTGAAGCTTTCTTT
clone_size: NA
d_call: NA
j_call: TRBJ1-1
v_call: TRBV4-1

cdr3_aa: CASSLGQGAGNQPQHF
cdr3_nt: TGTGCCAGCAGCTTAGGACAGGGGGCCGGCAATCAGCCCCAGCATTTT
clone_size: few
d_call: TRBD1
j_call: TRBJ1-5
v_call: TRBV13

cdr3_aa: CASSFGTGELFF
cdr3_nt: TGTGCCAGCAGTTTCGGCACCGGGGAGCTGTTTTTT
clone_size: NA
d_call: NA
j_call: TRBJ2-2
v_call: TRBV28

cdr3_aa: CASSPTRDSVEGYTF
cdr3_nt: TGTGCCAGCAGTCCGACCAGGGACTCGGTCGAAGGCTACACCTTC
clone_size: NA
d_call: NA
j_call: TRBJ1-2
v_call: TRBV27

cdr3_aa: CSAADAMNTEAFF
cdr3_nt: TGCAGTGCTGCTGACGCGATGAACACTGAAGCTTTCTTT
clone_size: NA
d_call: NA
j_call: TRBJ1-1
v_call: TRBV20-1

cdr3_aa: CASSLEPPDRVPNQPQHF
cdr3_nt: TGTGCCAGCAGCTTAGAGCCGCCCGACAGGGTTCCCAATCAGCCCCAGCATTTT
clone_size: once
d_call: TRBD1
j_call: TRBJ1-5
v_call: TRBV11-3

cdr3_aa: CASSSTPQETQYF
cdr3_nt: TGCGCCAGCAGCTCGACCCCCCAAGAGACCCAGTACTTC
clone_size: NA
d_call: NA
j_call: TRBJ2-5
v_call: TRBV5-1

cdr3_aa: CASSSVGEQYF
cdr3_nt: TGTGCCAGTAGTTCCGTGGGAGAGCAGTACTTC
clone_size: few
d_call: NA
j_call: TRBJ2-7
v_call: TRBV19

cdr3_aa: CATSDLSGTGGRNEQFF
cdr3_nt: TGTGCCACCAGTGATTTATCCGGGACAGGCGGTCGGAATGAGCAGTTCTTC
clone_size: NA
d_call: TRBD1
j_call: TRBJ2-1
v_call: TRBV24-1

cdr3_aa: CASSQDRTDGIYTF
cdr3_nt: TGTGCCAGCAGCCAAGATCGTACAGACGGAATCTACACCTTC
clone_size: NA
d_call: NA
j_call: TRBJ1-2
v_call: TRBV3-1

cdr3_aa: CASSYWGSQNEQFF
cdr3_nt: TGTGCCAGCAGTTACTGGGGTTCTCAGAATGAGCAGTTCTTC
clone_size: NA
d_call: NA
j_call: TRBJ2-1
v_call: TRBV6-5

cdr3_aa: CASSPPGLSGANVLTF
cdr3_nt: TGTGCCAGCAGCCCACCTGGACTATCTGGGGCCAACGTCCTGACTTTC
clone_size: NA
d_call: NA
j_call: TRBJ2-6
v_call: TRBV7-9

cdr3_aa: CSVEDRKGAYYEQYF
cdr3_nt: TGCAGCGTTGAAGATCGGAAGGGGGCTTACTACGAGCAGTACTTC
clone_size: once
d_call: TRBD1
j_call: TRBJ2-7
v_call: TRBV29-1

cdr3_aa: CASGIEGTEAFF
cdr3_nt: TGTGCCAGCGGCATCGAGGGCACTGAAGCTTTCTTT
clone_size: NA
d_call: NA
j_call: TRBJ1-1
v_call: TRBV2

cdr3_aa: CASSHPAHSGKNIQYF
cdr3_nt: TGCGCCAGCAGTCATCCAGCACATAGCGGTAAAAACATTCAGTACTTC
clone_size: NA
d_call: NA
j_call: TRBJ2-4
v_call: TRBV4-1

cdr3_aa: CASIPGALRGSYEQYF
cdr3_nt: TGTGCCAGCATTCCCGGTGCGTTACGCGGGTCTTACGAGCAGTACTTC
clone_size: NA
d_call: NA
j_call: TRBJ2-7
v_call: TRBV28

cdr3_aa: CATVGGGTEAFF
cdr3_nt: TGTGCCACCGTGGGAGGAGGCACTGAAGCTTTCTTT
clone_size: NA
d_call: NA
j_call: TRBJ1-1
v_call: TRBV10-3

cdr3_aa: CSARPDRGHGYTF
cdr3_nt: TGCAGTGCTAGACCCGACAGGGGCCATGGCTACACCTTC
clone_size: NA
d_call: TRBD1
j_call: TRBJ1-2
v_call: TRBV20-1

cdr3_aa: CASSHSDRTYEQYF
cdr3_nt: TGTGCCAGCAGTCACTCAGACAGGACTTACGAGCAGTACTTC
clone_size: NA
d_call: NA
j_call: TRBJ2-7
v_call: TRBV12-3/TRBV12-4

cdr3_aa: CASSVDGYQETQYF
cdr3_nt: TGTGCCAGCAGCGTAGATGGGTACCAAGAGACCCAGTACTTC
clone_size: NA
d_call: NA
j_call: TRBJ2-5
v_call: TRBV9

cdr3_aa: CASSPGGLDRAGELFF
cdr3_nt: TGTGCCAGCAGTCCTGGGGGACTAGATAGGGCCGGGGAGCTGTTTTTT
clone_size: NA
d_call: TRBD2
j_call: TRBJ2-2
v_call: TRBV2

cdr3_aa: CASSVGTGGEETQYF
cdr3_nt: TGTGCCAGCAGCGTGGGGACAGGGGGCGAGGAGACCCAGTACTTC
clone_size: NA
d_call: TRBD1
j_call: TRBJ2-5
v_call: TRBV9

cdr3_aa: CASSLPRQQVNTEAFF
cdr3_nt: TGTGCCAGCAGCTTACCTAGACAACAGGTGAACACTGAAGCTTTCTTT
clone_size: once
d_call: NA
j_call: TRBJ1-1
v_call: TRBV7-2

cdr3_aa: CSAFYTARGVAFF
cdr3_nt: TGCAGTGCCTTCTATACCGCAAGGGGGGTAGCTTTCTTT
clone_size: NA
d_call: NA
j_call: TRBJ1-1
v_call: TRBV20-1

cdr3_aa: CASSQFRREEGYEQFF
cdr3_nt: TGTGCCAGCAGCCAATTTCGGCGGGAGGAGGGCTATGAGCAGTTCTTC
clone_size: NA
d_call: TRBD2
j_call: TRBJ2-1
v_call: TRBV14

cdr3_aa: CSVVRQGYYYNEQFF
cdr3_nt: TGCAGCGTCGTGAGACAGGGGTATTACTACAATGAGCAGTTCTTC
clone_size: NA
d_call: TRBD1
j_call: TRBJ2-1
v_call: TRBV29-1

cdr3_aa: CASSLLLGDYNEQFF
cdr3_nt: TGTGCCAGCAGCTTACTACTAGGGGATTACAATGAGCAGTTCTTC
clone_size: NA
d_call: NA
j_call: TRBJ2-1
v_call: TRBV7-9

cdr3_aa: CATSSGQGRHIQYF
cdr3_nt: TGTGCCACCAGCAGTGGGCAGGGTAGGCACATTCAGTACTTC
clone_size: NA
d_call: NA
j_call: TRBJ2-4
v_call: TRBV15

cdr3_aa: CAWSAPYPGGGYTF
cdr3_nt: TGTGCCTGGAGTGCTCCCTACCCAGGGGGTGGCTACACCTTC
clone_size: NA
d_call: TRBD1
j_call: TRBJ1-2
v_call: TRBV30

cdr3_aa: CASSLPAGNTDTQYF
cdr3_nt: TGTGCCAGCAGCTTACCAGCGGGGAACACAGATACGCAGTATTTT
clone_size: NA
d_call: TRBD2
j_call: TRBJ2-3
v_call: TRBV7-2

cdr3_aa: CSASRTSASYEQYF
cdr3_nt: TGCAGTGCTAGTCGGACTAGCGCCTCCTACGAGCAGTACTTC
clone_size: NA
d_call: TRBD2
j_call: TRBJ2-7
v_call: TRBV20-1

cdr3_aa: CSVEDPYEQYF
cdr3_nt: TGCAGCGTTGAGGACCCCTACGAGCAGTACTTC
clone_size: NA
d_call: NA
j_call: TRBJ2-7
v_call: TRBV29-1

cdr3_aa: CSATGTNYEQYF
cdr3_nt: TGCAGTGCTACGGGGACAAACTACGAGCAGTACTTC
clone_size: NA
d_call: NA
j_call: TRBJ2-7
v_call: TRBV20-1

cdr3_aa: CAWSVRRTSGNEQFF
cdr3_nt: TGTGCCTGGAGTGTACGGCGGACTAGCGGCAATGAGCAGTTCTTC
clone_size: once
d_call: TRBD2
j_call: TRBJ2-1
v_call: TRBV30

cdr3_aa: CASSEYIDPAGSPTDTQYF
cdr3_nt: TGTGCCAGCAGTGAATATATTGACCCAGCGGGCTCGCCCACAGATACGCAGTATTTT
clone_size: NA
d_call: NA
j_call: TRBJ2-3
v_call: TRBV25-1

cdr3_aa: CASSNVDLRTDTQYF
cdr3_nt: TGTGCCAGCAGCAACGTGGACTTACGCACAGATACGCAGTATTTT
clone_size: NA
d_call: NA
j_call: TRBJ2-3
v_call: TRBV21-1

cdr3_aa: CASSGRGANNQPQHF
cdr3_nt: TGTGCCAGCAGTGGCCGGGGGGCGAACAATCAGCCCCAGCATTTT
clone_size: NA
d_call: NA
j_call: TRBJ1-5
v_call: TRBV12-3/TRBV12-4

cdr3_aa: CASSFGTHGEEQYF
cdr3_nt: TGCGCCAGCAGCTTTGGGACCCACGGGGAAGAGCAGTACTTC
clone_size: NA
d_call: NA
j_call: TRBJ2-7
v_call: TRBV5-1

cdr3_aa: CASTLRRRDRESPGEFF
cdr3_nt: TGTGCCAGCACCCTTAGGAGAAGGGACAGGGAATCGCCTGGAGAGTTCTTC
clone_size: NA
d_call: TRBD1
j_call: TRBJ2-1
v_call: TRBV6-1

cdr3_aa: CASSGYSGSSYNEQFF
cdr3_nt: TGTGCCAGCAGCGGATATAGCGGGAGTAGCTACAATGAGCAGTTCTTC
clone_size: once
d_call: TRBD2
j_call: TRBJ2-1
v_call: TRBV9

cdr3_aa: CASSPAGVVAKNIQYF
cdr3_nt: TGTGCCAGCAGTCCAGCGGGAGTCGTGGCCAAAAACATTCAGTACTTC
clone_size: NA
d_call: TRBD2
j_call: TRBJ2-4
v_call: TRBV7-6

cdr3_aa: CASSLGLAETDTQYF
cdr3_nt: TGTGCCAGTAGCCTAGGACTAGCGGAGACAGATACGCAGTATTTT
clone_size: once
d_call: TRBD2
j_call: TRBJ2-3
v_call: TRBV19

cdr3_aa: CASSLSRRDQPQHF
cdr3_nt: TGTGCCAGCAGTTTATCCAGGAGGGATCAGCCCCAGCATTTT
clone_size: NA
d_call: NA
j_call: TRBJ1-5
v_call: TRBV27

cdr3_aa: CASSEATGTGYTF
cdr3_nt: TGTGCCAGCAGTGAAGCGACAGGGACTGGCTACACCTTC
clone_size: NA
d_call: TRBD1
j_call: TRBJ1-2
v_call: TRBV6-1

cdr3_aa: CASSPSGMAYEQYF
cdr3_nt: TGTGCCAGCAGCCCTAGCGGGATGGCCTACGAGCAGTACTTC
clone_size: NA
d_call: TRBD2
j_call: TRBJ2-7
v_call: TRBV7-2

cdr3_aa: CSVNRDPGKEYF
cdr3_nt: TGCAGCGTCAACAGGGATCCGGGGAAGGAGTACTTC
clone_size: NA
d_call: NA
j_call: TRBJ2-7
v_call: TRBV29-1

cdr3_aa: CASSLAGGVQGYGYTF
cdr3_nt: TGTGCCAGCAGTTTGGCGGGGGGCGTCCAGGGATATGGCTACACCTTC
clone_size: few
d_call: NA
j_call: TRBJ1-2
v_call: TRBV28